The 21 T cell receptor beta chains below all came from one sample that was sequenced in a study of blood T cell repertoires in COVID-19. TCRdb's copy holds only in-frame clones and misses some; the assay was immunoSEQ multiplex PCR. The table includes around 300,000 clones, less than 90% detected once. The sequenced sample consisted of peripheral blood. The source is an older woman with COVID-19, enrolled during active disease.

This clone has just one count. The CDR3, as DNA: TGTGCCAGCAGTGAGGCAGGGTCGCGTGGAGAGACCCAGTACTTC. Amino acids: CASSEAGSRGETQYF. This chain links TRBV25-1 with TRBJ2-5, with D perhaps TRBD1 (5 bases). The V and J ends lost 3 bases and 4 bases respectively, with 15 bases between them. There are 15 residues in the CDR3. Germline CDR1 and CDR2: MGHDK and SYGVNS.

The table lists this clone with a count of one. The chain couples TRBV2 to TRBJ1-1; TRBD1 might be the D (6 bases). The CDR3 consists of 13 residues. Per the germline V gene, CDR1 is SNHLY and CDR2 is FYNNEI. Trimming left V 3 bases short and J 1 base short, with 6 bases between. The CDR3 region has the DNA TGTGCCAGCAGTGAGACAGGGAACACTGAAGCTTTCTTT. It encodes CASSETGNTEAFF.

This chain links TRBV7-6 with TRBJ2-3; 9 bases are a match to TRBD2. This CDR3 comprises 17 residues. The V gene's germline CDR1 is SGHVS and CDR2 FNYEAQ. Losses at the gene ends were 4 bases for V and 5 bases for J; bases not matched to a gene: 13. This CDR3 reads CASSSLDSSGGIDTQYF. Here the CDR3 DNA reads TGTGCCAGCAGCTCCCTCGACAGTAGCGGGGGAATAGATACGCAGTATTTT.

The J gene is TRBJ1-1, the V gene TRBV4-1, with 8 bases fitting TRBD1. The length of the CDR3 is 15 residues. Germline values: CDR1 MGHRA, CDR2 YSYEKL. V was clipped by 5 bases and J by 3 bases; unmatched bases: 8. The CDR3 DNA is TGCGCCAGCAGCAATCAGGGGGCAGGTGACACTGAAGCTTTCTTT. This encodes CASSNQGAGDTEAFF.

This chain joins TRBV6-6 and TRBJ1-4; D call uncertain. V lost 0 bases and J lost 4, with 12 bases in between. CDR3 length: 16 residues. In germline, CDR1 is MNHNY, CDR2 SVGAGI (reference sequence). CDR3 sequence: CASSYSRQHLNEKLFF. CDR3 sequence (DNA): TGTGCCAGCAGTTACTCGAGGCAGCACCTTAATGAAAAACTGTTTTTT.

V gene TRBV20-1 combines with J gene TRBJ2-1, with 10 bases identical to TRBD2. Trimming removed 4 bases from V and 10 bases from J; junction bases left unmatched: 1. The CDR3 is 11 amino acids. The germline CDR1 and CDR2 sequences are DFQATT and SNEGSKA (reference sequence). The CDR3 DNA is TGCAGTGCTAAACTAGCGGGGGAGCAGTTCTTC. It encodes CSAKLAGEQFF.

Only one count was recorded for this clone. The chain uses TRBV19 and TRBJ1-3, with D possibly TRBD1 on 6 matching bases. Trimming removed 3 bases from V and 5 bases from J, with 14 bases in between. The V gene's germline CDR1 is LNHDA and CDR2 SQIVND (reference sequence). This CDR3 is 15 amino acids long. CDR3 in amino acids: CASSISGGPRNTIYF. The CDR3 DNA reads TGTGCCAGTAGTATTAGCGGGGGGCCGAGAAACACCATATATTTT.

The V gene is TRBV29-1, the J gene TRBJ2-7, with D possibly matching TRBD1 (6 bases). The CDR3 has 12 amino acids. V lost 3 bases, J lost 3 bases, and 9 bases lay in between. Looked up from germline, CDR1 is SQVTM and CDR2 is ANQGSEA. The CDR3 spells CSVDTGSYEQYF. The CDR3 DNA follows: TGCAGCGTTGACACAGGGAGCTACGAGCAGTACTTC.

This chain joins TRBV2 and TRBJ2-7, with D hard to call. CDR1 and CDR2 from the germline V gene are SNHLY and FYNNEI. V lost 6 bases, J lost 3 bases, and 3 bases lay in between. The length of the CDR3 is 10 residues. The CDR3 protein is CASSSYEQYF. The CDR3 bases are TGTGCCAGCAGCAGCTACGAGCAGTACTTC.

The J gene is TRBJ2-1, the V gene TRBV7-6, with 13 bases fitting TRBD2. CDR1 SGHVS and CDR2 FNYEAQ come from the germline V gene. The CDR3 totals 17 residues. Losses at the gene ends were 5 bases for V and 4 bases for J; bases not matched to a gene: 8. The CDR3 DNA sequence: TGTGCCAGCAGCCCGAGACTAGCGGGGGGCGATTACAATGAGCAGTTCTTC. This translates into CASSPRLAGGDYNEQFF. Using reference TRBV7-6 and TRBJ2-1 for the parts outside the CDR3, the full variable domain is GAGVSQSPRYKVTKRGQDVALRCDPISGHVSLYWYRQALGQGPEFLTYFNYEAQQDKSGLPNDRFSAERPEGSISTLTIQRTEQRDSAMYRCASSPRLAGGDYNEQFFGPGTRLTVL.

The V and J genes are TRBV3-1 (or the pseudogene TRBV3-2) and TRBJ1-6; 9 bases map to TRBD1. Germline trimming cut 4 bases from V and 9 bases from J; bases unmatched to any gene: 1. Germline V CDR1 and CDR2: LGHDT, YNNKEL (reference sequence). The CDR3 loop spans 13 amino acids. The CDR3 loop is CASSRGQGSPLHF. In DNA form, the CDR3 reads TGTGCCAGCAGCCGGGGACAGGGTTCACCCCTCCACTTT.

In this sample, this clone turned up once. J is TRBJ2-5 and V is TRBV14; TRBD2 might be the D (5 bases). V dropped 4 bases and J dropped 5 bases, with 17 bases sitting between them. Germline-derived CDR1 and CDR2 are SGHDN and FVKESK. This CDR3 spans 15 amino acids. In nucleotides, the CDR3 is TGTGCCAGCAGCCCCTCCCGGAGGCACTGGGAGACCCAGTACTTC. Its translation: CASSPSRRHWETQYF. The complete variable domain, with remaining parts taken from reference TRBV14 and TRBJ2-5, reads EAGVTQFPSHSVIEKGQTVTLRCDPISGHDNLYWYRRVMGKEIKFLLHFVKESKQDESGMPNNRFLAERTGGTYSTLKVQPAELEDSGVYFCASSPSRRHWETQYFGPGTRLLVL.

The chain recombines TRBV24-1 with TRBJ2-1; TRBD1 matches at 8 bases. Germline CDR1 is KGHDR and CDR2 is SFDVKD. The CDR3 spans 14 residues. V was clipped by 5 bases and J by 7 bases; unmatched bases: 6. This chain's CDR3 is CATSAGQVENEQFF. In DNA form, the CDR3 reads TGTGCCACCAGTGCGGGACAGGTTGAAAATGAGCAGTTCTTC.

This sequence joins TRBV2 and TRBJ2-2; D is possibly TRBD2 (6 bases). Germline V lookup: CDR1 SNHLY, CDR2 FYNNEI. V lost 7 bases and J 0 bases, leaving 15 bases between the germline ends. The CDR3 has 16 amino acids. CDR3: CASKGGSGSNTGELFF. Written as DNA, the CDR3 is TGTGCCAGCAAAGGAGGGTCGGGGTCGAACACCGGGGAGCTGTTTTTT.

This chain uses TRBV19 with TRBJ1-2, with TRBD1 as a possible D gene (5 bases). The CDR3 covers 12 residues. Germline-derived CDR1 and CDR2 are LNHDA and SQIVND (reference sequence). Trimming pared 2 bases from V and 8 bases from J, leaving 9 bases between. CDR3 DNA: TGTGCCAGTAGTATACAGGGAGGGGGCTACACCTTC. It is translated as CASSIQGGGYTF. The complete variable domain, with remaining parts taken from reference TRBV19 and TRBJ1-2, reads DGGITQSPKYLFRKEGQNVTLSCEQNLNHDAMYWYRQDPGQGLRLIYYSQIVNDFQKGDIAEGYSVSREKKESFPLTVTSAQKNPTAFYLCASSIQGGGYTFGSGTRLTVV.

The CDR3 sequence: CASSGAAGRDSPLHF. The CDR3 nucleotides read TGCGCCAGCAGCGGCGCCGCAGGGAGGGATTCACCCCTCCACTTT. V gene TRBV5-1 combines with J gene TRBJ1-6; D might be TRBD1 (5 bases). Germline values: CDR1 SGHRS, CDR2 YFSETQ. The ends were cut back, 4 bases at V and 8 bases at J, with 16 bases in the middle. This CDR3 has 15 amino acids.

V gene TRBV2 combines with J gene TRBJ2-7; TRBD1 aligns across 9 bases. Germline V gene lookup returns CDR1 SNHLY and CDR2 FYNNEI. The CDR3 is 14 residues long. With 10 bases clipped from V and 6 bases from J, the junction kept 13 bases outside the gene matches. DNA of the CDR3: TGTGCCACTACCCCCCTGACAGGGGGTGGCGAGCAGTACTTC. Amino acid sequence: CATTPLTGGGEQYF.

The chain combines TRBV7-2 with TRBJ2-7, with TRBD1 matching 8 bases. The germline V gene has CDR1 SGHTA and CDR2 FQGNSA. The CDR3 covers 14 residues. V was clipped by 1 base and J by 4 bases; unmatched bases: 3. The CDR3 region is CASSLVGTGYEQYF. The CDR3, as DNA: TGTGCCAGCAGCTTAGTGGGGACAGGATACGAGCAGTACTTC.

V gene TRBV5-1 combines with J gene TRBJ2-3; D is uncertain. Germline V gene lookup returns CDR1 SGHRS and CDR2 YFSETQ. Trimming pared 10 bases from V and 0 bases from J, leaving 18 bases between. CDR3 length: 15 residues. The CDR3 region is CASRLALFSTDTQYF. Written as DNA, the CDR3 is TGCGCCTCCCGTCTGGCATTATTTAGCACAGATACGCAGTATTTT.

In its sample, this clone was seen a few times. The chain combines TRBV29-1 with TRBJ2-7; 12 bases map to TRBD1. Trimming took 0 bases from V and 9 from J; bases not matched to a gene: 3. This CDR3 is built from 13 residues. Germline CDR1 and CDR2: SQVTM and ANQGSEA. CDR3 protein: CSVEEGTGGPQYF. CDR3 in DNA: TGCAGCGTTGAAGAAGGGACAGGGGGCCCGCAGTACTTC.

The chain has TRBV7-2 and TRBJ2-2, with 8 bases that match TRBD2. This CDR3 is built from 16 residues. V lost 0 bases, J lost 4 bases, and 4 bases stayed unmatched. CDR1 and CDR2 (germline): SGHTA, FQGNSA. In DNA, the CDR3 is TGTGCCAGCAGCTTAGCGGGTAGCGGGGTCACCGGGGAGCTGTTTTTT. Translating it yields CASSLAGSGVTGELFF.